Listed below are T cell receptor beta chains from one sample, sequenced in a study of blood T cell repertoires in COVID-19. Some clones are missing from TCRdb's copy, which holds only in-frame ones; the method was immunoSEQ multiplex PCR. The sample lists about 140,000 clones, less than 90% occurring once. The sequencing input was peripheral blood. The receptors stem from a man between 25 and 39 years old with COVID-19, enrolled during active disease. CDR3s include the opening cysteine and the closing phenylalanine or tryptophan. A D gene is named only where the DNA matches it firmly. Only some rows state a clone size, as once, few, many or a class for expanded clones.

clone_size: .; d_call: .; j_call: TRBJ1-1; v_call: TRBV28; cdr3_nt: TGTGCCAGCAGTTTAAGCCCAGGAAGCACTGAAGCTTTCTTT; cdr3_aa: CASSLSPGSTEAFF
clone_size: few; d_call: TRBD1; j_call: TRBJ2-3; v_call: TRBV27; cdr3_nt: TGTGCCAGCAGTTCCCAACCATGGACAGGCAGCACAGATACGCAGTATTTT; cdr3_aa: CASSSQPWTGSTDTQYF
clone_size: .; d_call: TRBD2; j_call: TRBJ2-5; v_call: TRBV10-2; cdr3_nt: TGCGCCAGCAGCAGCCCGGGACTAGGGGTAGAGACCCAGTACTTC; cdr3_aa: CASSSPGLGVETQYF
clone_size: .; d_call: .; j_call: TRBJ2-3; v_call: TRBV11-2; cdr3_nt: TGTGCCAGCAGCCCTTCTAGGGGGAGATCAGATACGCAGTATTTT; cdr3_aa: CASSPSRGRSDTQYF
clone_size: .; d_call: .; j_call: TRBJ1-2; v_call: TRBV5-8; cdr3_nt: TGTGCCAGCAGCCGACAGTTTTCTCATGGCTACACCTTC; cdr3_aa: CASSRQFSHGYTF
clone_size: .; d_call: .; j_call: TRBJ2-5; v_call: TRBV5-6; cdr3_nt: TGTGCCAGCCCGGCGGAAGCGGGAAGGGGGAGGGCCTCGGAGACCCAGTACTTC; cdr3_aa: CASPAEAGRGRASETQYF
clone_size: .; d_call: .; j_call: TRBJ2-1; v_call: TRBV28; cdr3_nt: TGTGCCAGCAGTTCTCCATCCGGGGGTGAGCAGTTCTTC; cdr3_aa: CASSSPSGGEQFF
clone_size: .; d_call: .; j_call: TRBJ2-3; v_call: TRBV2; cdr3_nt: TGTGCCAGCAGTGTCCAGGGCGGCACAGATACGCAGTATTTT; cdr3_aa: CASSVQGGTDTQYF
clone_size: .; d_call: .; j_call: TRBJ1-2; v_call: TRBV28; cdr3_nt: TGTGCCAGCTCTCTCCCCCGCAGCGACTATGGCTACACCTTC; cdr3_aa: CASSLPRSDYGYTF
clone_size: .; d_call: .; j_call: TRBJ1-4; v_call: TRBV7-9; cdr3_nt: TGTGCCAGCAGCTTCGGACAGCTTAATGAAAAACTGTTTTTT; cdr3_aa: CASSFGQLNEKLFF
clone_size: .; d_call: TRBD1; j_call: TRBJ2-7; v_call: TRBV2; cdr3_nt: TGTGCCAGCATTTCACAGGGGGCAGGATACGAGCAGTACTTC; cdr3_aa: CASISQGAGYEQYF
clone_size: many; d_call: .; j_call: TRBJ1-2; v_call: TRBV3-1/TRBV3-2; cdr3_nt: TGTGCCAGCAGCCAAAGGGAGTATGGCTACACCTTC; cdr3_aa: CASSQREYGYTF
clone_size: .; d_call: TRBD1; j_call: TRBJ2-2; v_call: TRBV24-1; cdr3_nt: TGTGCCACCAGTGATTTGCCAGGACAGGTATCCGACGGGGAGCTGTTTTTT; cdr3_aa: CATSDLPGQVSDGELFF
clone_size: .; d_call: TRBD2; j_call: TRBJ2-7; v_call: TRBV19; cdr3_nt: TGTGCCAGTAGTTCTAGCGGGAGACAATACGAGCAGTACTTC; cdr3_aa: CASSSSGRQYEQYF
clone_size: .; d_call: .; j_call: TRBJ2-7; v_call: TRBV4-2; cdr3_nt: TGTGCCAGCAGCCTCTACCCACGGGAACCTCCCTACGAGCAGTACTTC; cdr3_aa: CASSLYPREPPYEQYF
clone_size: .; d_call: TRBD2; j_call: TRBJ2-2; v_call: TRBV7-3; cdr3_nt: TGTGCCAGCAGCCCAGCACTAGCGCCGAACACCGGGGAGCTGTTTTTT; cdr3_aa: CASSPALAPNTGELFF
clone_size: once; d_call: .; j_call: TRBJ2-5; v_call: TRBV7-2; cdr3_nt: TGTGCCAGCAGCCCTCAAGAGACCCAGTACTTC; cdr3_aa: CASSPQETQYF
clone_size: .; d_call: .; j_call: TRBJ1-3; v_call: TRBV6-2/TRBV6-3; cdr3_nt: TGTGCCAGCAGTTACTCGACAGTGGCAAACACCATATATTTT; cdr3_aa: CASSYSTVANTIYF
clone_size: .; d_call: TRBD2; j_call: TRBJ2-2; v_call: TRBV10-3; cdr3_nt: TGTGCCATCAGTGGAATCCGGGAGGGAGGCGGGGAGCTGTTTTTT; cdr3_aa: CAISGIREGGGELFF
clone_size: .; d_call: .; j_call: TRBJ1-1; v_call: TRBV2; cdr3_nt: TGTGCCAGCTTGAGGGCTGAAGCTTTCTTT; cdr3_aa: CASLRAEAFF
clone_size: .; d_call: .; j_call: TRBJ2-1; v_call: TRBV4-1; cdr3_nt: TGCGCCAGCAGCCAAGTGGTTTCAGCGGCGACCTACAATGAGCAGTTCTTC; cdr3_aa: CASSQVVSAATYNEQFF
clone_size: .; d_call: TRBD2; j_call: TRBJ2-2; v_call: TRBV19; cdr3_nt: TGTGCCTCCCTAGGACTAGCGACCGGGGAGCTGTTTTTT; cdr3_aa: CASLGLATGELFF
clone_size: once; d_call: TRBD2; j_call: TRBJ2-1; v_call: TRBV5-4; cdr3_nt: TGTGCCAGCAGCTCGCCGACTAGCGGGAGGGATCGTGGTGAGCAGTTCTTC; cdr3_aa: CASSSPTSGRDRGEQFF
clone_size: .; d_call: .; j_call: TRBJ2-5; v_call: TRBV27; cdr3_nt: TGTGCCAGCAGTTATAATAAAGAGACCCAGTACTTC; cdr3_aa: CASSYNKETQYF
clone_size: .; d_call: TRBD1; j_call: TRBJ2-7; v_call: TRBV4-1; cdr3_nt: TGCGCCAGCAGCCAGACAGGGGGAATCTACGAGCAGTACTTC; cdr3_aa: CASSQTGGIYEQYF
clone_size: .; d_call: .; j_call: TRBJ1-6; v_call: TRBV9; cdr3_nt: TGTGCCAGCAGCGGTTCGGGGGGCGCCTATAATTCACCCCTCCACTTT; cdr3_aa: CASSGSGGAYNSPLHF
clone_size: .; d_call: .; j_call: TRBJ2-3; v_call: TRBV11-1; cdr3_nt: TGTGCCAGCAGCCCAGGACTCGCCACAGATACGCAGTATTTT; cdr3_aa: CASSPGLATDTQYF
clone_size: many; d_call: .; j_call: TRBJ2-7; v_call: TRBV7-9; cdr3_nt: TGTGCCAGCAGCTTGGGGGGTAGCCAGTACTTC; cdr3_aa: CASSLGGSQYF
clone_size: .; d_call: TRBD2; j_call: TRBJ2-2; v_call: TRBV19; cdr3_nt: TGTGCCAGTAGTACGGGGGGAAGTGACACCGGGGAGCTGTTTTTT; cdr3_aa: CASSTGGSDTGELFF
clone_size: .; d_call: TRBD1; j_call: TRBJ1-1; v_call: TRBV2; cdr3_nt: TGTGCCAGCAGTGGTCCAGGGGGCTCAGATGAAGCTTTCTTT; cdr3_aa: CASSGPGGSDEAFF
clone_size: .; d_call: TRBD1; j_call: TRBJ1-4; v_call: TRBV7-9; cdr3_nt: TGTGCCAGCAGCTCCCCTCGTGGGACCGGGACAGTTAATGAAAAACTGTTTTTT; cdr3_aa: CASSSPRGTGTVNEKLFF
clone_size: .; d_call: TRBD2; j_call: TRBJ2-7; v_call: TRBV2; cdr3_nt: TGTGCCAGCAGGGGCGAGCGGGGCGAGCAGTACTTC; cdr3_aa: CASRGERGEQYF
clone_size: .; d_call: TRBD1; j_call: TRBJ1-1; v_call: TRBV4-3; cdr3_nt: TGCGCCAGCAGCCTGACAGGGAGGACTGAAGCTTTCTTT; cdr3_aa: CASSLTGRTEAFF
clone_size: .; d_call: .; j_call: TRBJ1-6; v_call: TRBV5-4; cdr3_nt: TGTGCCAGCAGCTTGGAGGTGCAGGGTTCACCCCTCCACTTT; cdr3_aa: CASSLEVQGSPLHF
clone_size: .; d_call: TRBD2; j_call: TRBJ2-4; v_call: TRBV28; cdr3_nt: TGTGCCAGCAGTCCCGGGGACTATGGGGCCAAAAACATTCAGTACTTC; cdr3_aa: CASSPGDYGAKNIQYF
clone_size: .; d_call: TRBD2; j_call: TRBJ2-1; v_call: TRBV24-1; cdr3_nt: TGTGCCACCAGGGAAGCGGGAGGGGGTTACAATGAGCAGTTCTTC; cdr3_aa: CATREAGGGYNEQFF
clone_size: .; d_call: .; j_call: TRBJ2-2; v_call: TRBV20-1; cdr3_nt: TGCAGTGCTATACTAGGCGGGGAGCTGTTTTTT; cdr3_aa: CSAILGGELFF
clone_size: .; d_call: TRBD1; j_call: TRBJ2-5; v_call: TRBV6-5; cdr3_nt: TGTGCCAGCAGGGGCCGGACAGGGGTAGAGACCCAGTACTTC; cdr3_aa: CASRGRTGVETQYF
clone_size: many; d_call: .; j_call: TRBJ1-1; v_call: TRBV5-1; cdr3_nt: TGCGCCAGCAGCTATCAGGAAAACACTGAAGCTTTCTTT; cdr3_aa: CASSYQENTEAFF
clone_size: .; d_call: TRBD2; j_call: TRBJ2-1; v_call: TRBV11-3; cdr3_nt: TGTGCCAGCAGCTCGGTAGCGGGAGGGCTTGGTGAGCAGTTCTTC; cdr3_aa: CASSSVAGGLGEQFF
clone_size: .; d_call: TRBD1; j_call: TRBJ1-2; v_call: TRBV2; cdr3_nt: TGTGCCAGCAGTGTACTAGGACAGGCTAATGGCTACACCTTC; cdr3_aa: CASSVLGQANGYTF
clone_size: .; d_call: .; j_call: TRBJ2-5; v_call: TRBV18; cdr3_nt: TGTGCCAGCTCACCACCTGCGGCTCGCAACGGGGAGACCCAGTACTTC; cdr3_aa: CASSPPAARNGETQYF
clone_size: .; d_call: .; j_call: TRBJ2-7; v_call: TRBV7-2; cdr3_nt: TGTGCCAGCAGCGAGGTCGGGGATTCCGAGCAGTACTTC; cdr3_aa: CASSEVGDSEQYF
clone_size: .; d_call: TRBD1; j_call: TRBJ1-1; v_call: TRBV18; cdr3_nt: TGTGCCAGCTCACCCGGACAGGATCCGAACACTGAAGCTTTCTTT; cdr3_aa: CASSPGQDPNTEAFF
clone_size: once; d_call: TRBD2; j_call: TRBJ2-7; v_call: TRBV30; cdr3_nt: TGTGCCTGGGGACTAGCGGGAGCTCTCTACGAGCAGTACTTC; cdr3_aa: CAWGLAGALYEQYF
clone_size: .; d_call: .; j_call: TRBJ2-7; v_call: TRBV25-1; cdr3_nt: TGTGCCAGCAGTGAATATCGGGATTCTCGCGAGCAGTACTTC; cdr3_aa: CASSEYRDSREQYF
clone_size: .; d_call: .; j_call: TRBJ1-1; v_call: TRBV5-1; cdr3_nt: TGCGCCAGCAGCTACAGCCGGACTGGGACTTCGAACACTGAAGCTTTCTTT; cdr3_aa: CASSYSRTGTSNTEAFF
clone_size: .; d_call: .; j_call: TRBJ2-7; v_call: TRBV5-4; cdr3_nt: TGTGCCAGCAGTATAGGGGGCTACGAGCAGTACTTC; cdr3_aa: CASSIGGYEQYF
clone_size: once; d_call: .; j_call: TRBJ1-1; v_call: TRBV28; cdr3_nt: TGTGCCAGCAGTCTCCTCGGGGTCGGCCGGAACACTGAAGCTTTCTTT; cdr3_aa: CASSLLGVGRNTEAFF
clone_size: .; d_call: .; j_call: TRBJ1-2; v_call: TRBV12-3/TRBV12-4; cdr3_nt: TGTGCCAGCAGGGCCAGGGAAAACTATGGCTACACCTTC; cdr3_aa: CASRARENYGYTF
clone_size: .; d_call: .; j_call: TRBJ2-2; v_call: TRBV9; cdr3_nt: TGTGCCAGCAGCGGTGGAGGTGTAGTGGTCCACACCGGGGAGCTGTTTTTT; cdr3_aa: CASSGGGVVVHTGELFF
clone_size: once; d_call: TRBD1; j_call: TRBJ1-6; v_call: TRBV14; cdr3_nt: TGTGCCAGCAGCTCACGCCGGGGACAGTATTCACCCCTCCACTTT; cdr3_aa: CASSSRRGQYSPLHF
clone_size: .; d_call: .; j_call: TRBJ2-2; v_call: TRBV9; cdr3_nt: TGTGCCAGCAGCGGCGGGACGGTGAACACCGGGGAGCTGTTTTTT; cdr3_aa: CASSGGTVNTGELFF